One sample yielded the 3 T cell receptor beta chains listed below, sequenced in a study of shared clonotypes between healthy human individuals (TCRdb year 2020). The library was obtained by the immunoSEQ multiplex PCR assay. TCRdb holds this immuneACCESS table with in-frame rearrangements only. Some clones are missing; in checked studies, unresolved V genes explain under half, and the rest has no known cause. For this sample the table gives around 1 million clones, of which over 60% were detected only once. The ten largest clones take up nearly 1.5% of the sample. The sample comprised memory CD4+ T cells sorted from blood. This specimen's cell subset or site label, interpreted: CD45RA-negative fraction. The receptors originated from a man aged 18 to 30 in good health.

The DNA for the CDR3 is TGTGCCAGCAGCTTACGAGCAGGTAGCAATCAGCCCCAGCATTTT. Translated, it gives CASSLRAGSNQPQHF. The J gene is TRBJ1-5, the V gene TRBV7-8; unclear D gene. The V end lost 2 bases, the J end lost 0 bases, and 8 bases lay between the germline ends. The V gene's germline CDR1 is SGHVS and CDR2 FQNEAQ. This CDR3 region has 15 residues.

The DNA of the CDR3 is TGTGCCAGCTCACCACCGTACGGGAACTATGGCTACACCTTC. It translates to CASSPPYGNYGYTF. The J gene is TRBJ1-2, the V gene TRBV18; D remains unclear. The CDR3 totals 14 residues. V dropped 0 bases and J dropped 2 bases, with 7 bases sitting between them. Germline CDR1 is KGHSH and CDR2 is LQKENI.

The CDR3 is CASSLSSFPEAFF. CDR3 DNA: TGTGCCAGCAGCTTGTCCAGTTTTCCTGAAGCTTTCTTT. The rearrangement joins TRBV5-4 to TRBJ1-1; no firm D call. Trimming removed 1 base from V and 6 bases from J, with 10 bases in between. Per the germline V gene, CDR1 is SGHNT and CDR2 is YYREEE (reference sequence). This CDR3 spans 13 amino acids.